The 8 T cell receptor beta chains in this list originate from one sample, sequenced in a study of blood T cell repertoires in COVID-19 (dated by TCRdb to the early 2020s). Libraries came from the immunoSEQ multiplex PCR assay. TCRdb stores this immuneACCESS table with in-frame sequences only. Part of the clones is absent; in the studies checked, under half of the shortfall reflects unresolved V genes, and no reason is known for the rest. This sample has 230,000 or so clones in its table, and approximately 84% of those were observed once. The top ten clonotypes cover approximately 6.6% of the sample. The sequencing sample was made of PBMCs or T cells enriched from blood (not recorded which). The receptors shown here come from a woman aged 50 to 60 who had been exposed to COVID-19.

The DNA for the CDR3 is TGTGCCAGCAGTCGCACAGGGGGGAGCAATCAGCCCCAGCATTTT. Residues: CASSRTGGSNQPQHF. V is TRBV6-6 and J is TRBJ1-5; 8 positions agree with TRBD1. The CDR3 spans 15 residues. Per germline, CDR1 MNHNY and CDR2 SVGAGI (reference sequence). V was clipped by 5 bases and J by 1 base; unmatched bases: 4.

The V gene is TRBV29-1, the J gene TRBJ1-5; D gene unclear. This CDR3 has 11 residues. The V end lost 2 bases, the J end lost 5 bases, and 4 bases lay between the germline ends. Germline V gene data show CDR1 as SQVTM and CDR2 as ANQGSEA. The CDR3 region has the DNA TGCAGCGTTGAACCGGATCAGCCCCAGCATTTT. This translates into CSVEPDQPQHF.

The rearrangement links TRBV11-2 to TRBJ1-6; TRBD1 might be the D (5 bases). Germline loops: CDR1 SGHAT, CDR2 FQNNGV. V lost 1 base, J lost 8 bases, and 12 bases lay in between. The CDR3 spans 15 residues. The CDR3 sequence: CASSLGLSRDSPLHF. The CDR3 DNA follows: TGTGCCAGCAGCTTAGGGCTGAGCAGGGATTCACCCCTCCACTTT.

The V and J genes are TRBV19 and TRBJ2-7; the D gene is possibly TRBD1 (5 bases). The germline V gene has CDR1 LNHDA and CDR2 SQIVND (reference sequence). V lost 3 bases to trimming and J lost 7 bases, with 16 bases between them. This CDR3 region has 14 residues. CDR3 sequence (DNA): TGTGCCAGTAGTATCGGGTTCAGGGTCGGTGAGCAGTACTTC. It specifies CASSIGFRVGEQYF.

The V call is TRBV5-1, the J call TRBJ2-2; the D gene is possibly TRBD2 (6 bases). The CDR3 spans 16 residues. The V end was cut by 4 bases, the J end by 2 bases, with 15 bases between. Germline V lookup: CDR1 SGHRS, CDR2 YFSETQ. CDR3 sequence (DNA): TGCGCCAGCAGCCCAGGCCCGGGGGAAAACACCGGGGAGCTGTTTTTT. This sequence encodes CASSPGPGENTGELFF.

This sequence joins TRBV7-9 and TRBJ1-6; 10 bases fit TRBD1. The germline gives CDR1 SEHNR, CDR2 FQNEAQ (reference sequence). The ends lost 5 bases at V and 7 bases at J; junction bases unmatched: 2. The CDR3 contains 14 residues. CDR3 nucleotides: TGTGCCAGCAGCCCGGGACAGGGGAATTCACCCCTCCACTTT. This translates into CASSPGQGNSPLHF.

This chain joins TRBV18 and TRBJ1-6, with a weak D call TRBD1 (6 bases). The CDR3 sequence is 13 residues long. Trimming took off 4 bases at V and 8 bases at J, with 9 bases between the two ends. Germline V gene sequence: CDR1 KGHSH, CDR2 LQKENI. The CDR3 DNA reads TGTGCCAGCTCACTAAACAGGGATTCACCCCTCCACTTT. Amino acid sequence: CASSLNRDSPLHF.

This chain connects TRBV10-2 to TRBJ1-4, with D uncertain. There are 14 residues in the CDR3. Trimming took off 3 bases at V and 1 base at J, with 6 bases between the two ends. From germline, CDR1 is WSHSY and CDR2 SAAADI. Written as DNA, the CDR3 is TGCGCCAGCAGTGATGTAGTAACTAATGAAAAACTGTTTTTT. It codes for CASSDVVTNEKLFF.